This TCR beta chain came from a study of breast tumors, draining lymph nodes, adjacent tissues. Study results and caveats: Tumor TCR diversity was below lymph nodes but above nontumor tissue.

The CDR3 extends over 14 amino acids. The germline V gene encodes CDR1 DFQATT and CDR2 SNEGSKA (reference sequence). Germline trimming cut 6 bases from V and 0 bases from J; bases unmatched to any gene: 5. TCRdb reanalysed the multiplex PCR reads using MiXCR and keeps one entry per CDR3 protein. The repertoire consists of 55,000 to 75,000 distinct CDR3 sequences, with 43% occurring once and the leading ten covering over 7.5%. Concerning this clonotype: Its antigen is not known.

The TCR was taken from a female donor with breast cancer. Some clones in this sample may be carry-over from other donors' samples. V and J are TRBV20-1 and TRBJ2-7, with 10 bases fitting TRBD1. Sequencing input: breast tumor tissue. The CDR3 here is CSARQGASSYEQYF. The CDR3 DNA is TGCAGTGCCAGACAGGGGGCGAGCTCCTACGAGCAGTACTTC.